This T cell receptor beta chain stems from a study of blood T cell repertoires in COVID-19. Germline CDR1 reads LGHDT; CDR2 reads YNNKEL (reference sequence). This CDR3 contains 12 residues. Between the trimmed V and J ends, which lost 4 bases and 3 bases, there was a span of 3 bases. Patients of the Seattle cohort, enrolled during active infection, were followed longitudinally. Sequencing used immunoSEQ multiplex PCR; TCRdb keeps in-frame clones, though not all of them. The profile covers around 140,000 clones, with more than 75% appearing a single time and roughly 10% taken by the ten largest. This TCR came from a woman aged 70-85 years with COVID-19, enrolled during active disease. The chain is built from TRBV3-1 (or the pseudogene TRBV3-2) and TRBJ2-2; D gene uncertain. Sequencing was performed on peripheral blood. As DNA, the CDR3 is TGTGCCAGCAGCCTATACACCGGGGAGCTGTTTTTT. Its translation: CASSLYTGELFF.